This T cell receptor (beta chain) comes out of a study of T cell responses to AZD1222 COVID-19 vaccine. In regard to this clone: Its antigen is unknown.

The study, taken as a whole, reports: A reported finding is that nearly half of spike-specific TCRs target unmutated variant regions. Just 6 or 7 people given AZD1222 tested seropositive at baseline.

The V and J ends lost 4 bases and 0 bases respectively, with 10 bases between them. There are 15 residues in the CDR3. The germline gives CDR1 MDHEN, CDR2 SYDVKM. Profiling relied on immunoSEQ multiplex PCR, and the TCRdb table lists in-frame clones only, not all of them. The sample carries about 72,000 clones, roughly 91% recorded once. The clonotype comes from an adult in good health. The input for sequencing was peripheral blood, taken on day 0 of AZD1222 vaccination. This chain connects TRBV28 to TRBJ1-5, with D hard to call. The CDR3 protein is CASSSEGDSNQPQHF. The DNA for the CDR3 is TGTGCCAGCAGTTCGGAGGGTGATAGCAATCAGCCCCAGCATTTT.